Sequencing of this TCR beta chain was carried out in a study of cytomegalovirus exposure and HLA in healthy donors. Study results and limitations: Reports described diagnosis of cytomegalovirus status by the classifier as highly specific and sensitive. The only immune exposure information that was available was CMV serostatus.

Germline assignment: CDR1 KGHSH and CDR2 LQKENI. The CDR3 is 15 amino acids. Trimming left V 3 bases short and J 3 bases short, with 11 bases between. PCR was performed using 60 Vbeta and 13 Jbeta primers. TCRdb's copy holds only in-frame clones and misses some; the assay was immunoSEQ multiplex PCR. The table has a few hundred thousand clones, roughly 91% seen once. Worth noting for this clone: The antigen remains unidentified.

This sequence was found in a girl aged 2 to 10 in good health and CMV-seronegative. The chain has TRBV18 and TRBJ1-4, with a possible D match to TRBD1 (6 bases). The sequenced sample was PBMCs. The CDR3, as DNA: TGTGCCAGCTCACCCGCGACAGGAGCTAATGAAAAACTGTTTTTT. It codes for CASSPATGANEKLFF.